These T cell receptor beta chains were read from a single sample in a study of regulatory T cells in long-lasting Graves disease. One entry per CDR3 protein, called by TCRdb with MiXCR from the multiplex PCR reads. The profile shows 350,000 to 500,000 distinct CDR3 sequences, less than 20% of them singletons. Another study also made use of these data, one on T cells in Graves' hyperthyroidism and ophthalmopathy.

Sequences were derived from peripheral blood mononuclear cells (PBMCs), sampled at new diagnosis, from a patient treated with antithyroid drugs. The receptors shown here come from a woman in her twenties or thirties with Graves disease. CDR3s include the opening cysteine and the closing phenylalanine or tryptophan. D genes are given only for firm matches. The size of a clone is reported for some rows only, either as once, few or many, or as a class for expanded clones.

D: NA; V: TRBV9; size: NA; J: TRBJ2-3; DNA: TGTGCCAGCAGCGTTTCTCAGGGAGGCACAGATACGCAGTATTTT; CDR3: CASSVSQGGTDTQYF
D: TRBD1; V: TRBV27; size: few; J: TRBJ2-7; DNA: TGTGCCAGCAGGTCAACAGGGGTCTACGAGCAGTACTTC; CDR3: CASRSTGVYEQYF
D: NA; V: TRBV9; size: once; J: TRBJ2-7; DNA: TGTGCCAGCAGCCCCGGTTTAGCGAATACCTACGAGCAGTACTTC; CDR3: CASSPGLANTYEQYF
D: TRBD1; V: TRBV14; size: NA; J: TRBJ2-1; DNA: TGTGCCAGCAGTTTAACTGCAGGGGGCGTTTTCGGTCCCTACAATGAGCAGTTCTTC; CDR3: CASSLTAGGVFGPYNEQFF
D: NA; V: TRBV28; size: many; J: TRBJ1-5; DNA: TGTGCCAGTGGGGTATCCCTAAATCAGCCCCAGCATTTT; CDR3: CASGVSLNQPQHF
D: NA; V: TRBV29-1; size: NA; J: TRBJ2-3; DNA: TGCAGCGTTGAAAGGCTCCCGGGGGGCGGCACAGATACGCAGTATTTT; CDR3: CSVERLPGGGTDTQYF
D: NA; V: TRBV9; size: NA; J: TRBJ2-7; DNA: TGTGCCAGCAGCGTTCGGGTTGGGGCCTACGAGCAGTACTTC; CDR3: CASSVRVGAYEQYF
D: NA; V: TRBV14; size: many; J: TRBJ1-1; DNA: TGTGCCAGCAGCCAGATAAGGGGTAGCCTGGGCACTGAAGCTTTCTTT; CDR3: CASSQIRGSLGTEAFF
D: NA; V: TRBV11-1; size: many; J: TRBJ1-1; DNA: TGTGCCAGCAGCCGCAGTAGGACAGCAAAAGCTGAAGCTTTCTTT; CDR3: CASSRSRTAKAEAFF
D: NA; V: TRBV28; size: many; J: TRBJ2-7; DNA: TGTGCCAGCCGGCGGACCAGCTCCTACGAGCAGTACTTC; CDR3: CASRRTSSYEQYF
D: NA; V: TRBV6-2/TRBV6-3; size: many; J: TRBJ2-5; DNA: TGTGCCAGCAGTTACTCTAGGTCCCCGTTGGCGGAGACCCAGTACTTC; CDR3: CASSYSRSPLAETQYF
D: NA; V: TRBV9; size: few; J: TRBJ2-3; DNA: TGTGCCAGCAGCGACCTGGGGGCAGATACGCAGTATTTT; CDR3: CASSDLGADTQYF
D: TRBD1; V: TRBV6-2/TRBV6-3; size: NA; J: TRBJ2-1; DNA: TGTGCCAGCAGTCGACCTTCGGACAGGTCCCGGAATGAGCAGTTCTTC; CDR3: CASSRPSDRSRNEQFF
D: TRBD2; V: TRBV12-3/TRBV12-4; size: NA; J: TRBJ2-7; DNA: TGTGCCAGCAGTTTAGGCGGGAGGGCCTTCTACGAGCAGTACTTC; CDR3: CASSLGGRAFYEQYF